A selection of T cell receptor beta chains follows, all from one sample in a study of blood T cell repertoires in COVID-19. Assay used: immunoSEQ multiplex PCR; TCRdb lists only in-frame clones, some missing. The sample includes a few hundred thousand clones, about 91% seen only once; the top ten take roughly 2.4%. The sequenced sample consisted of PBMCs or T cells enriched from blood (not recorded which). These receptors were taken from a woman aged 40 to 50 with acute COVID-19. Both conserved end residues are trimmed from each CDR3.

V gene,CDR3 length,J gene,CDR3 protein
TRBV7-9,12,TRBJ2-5,ASSSGTVGETQY
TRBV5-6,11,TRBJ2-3,ASSIQGSDTQY
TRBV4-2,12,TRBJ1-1,ASSLRAGDTEAF
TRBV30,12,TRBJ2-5,AWSGRGQRETQY
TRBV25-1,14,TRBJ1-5,ASSEAGQGAGQPQH
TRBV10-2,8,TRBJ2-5,ASSRETQY
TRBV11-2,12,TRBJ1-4,ASSRTGGEVELF
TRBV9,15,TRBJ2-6,ASSPHQVPSGANVLT
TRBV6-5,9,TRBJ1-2,ASTVLYGYT
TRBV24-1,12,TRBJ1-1,ATQPGQGNTEAF
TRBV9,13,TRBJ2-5,ASSSSGGVGETQY
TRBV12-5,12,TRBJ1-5,ASGLSGGDQPQH
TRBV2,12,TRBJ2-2,ASKETGGSGELF
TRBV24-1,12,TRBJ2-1,ATSGVAGDNEQF
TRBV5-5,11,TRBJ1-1,ASSLAGNTEAF
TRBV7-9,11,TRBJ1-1,ASSSTGNTEAF
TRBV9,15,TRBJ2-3,ASSVGPGTGGIDTQY
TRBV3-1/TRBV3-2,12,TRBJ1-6,ASSRSGYNSPLH
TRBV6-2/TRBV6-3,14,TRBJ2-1,ASSKFRGSSYNEQF
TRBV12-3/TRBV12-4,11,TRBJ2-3,ASSLGTTDTQY
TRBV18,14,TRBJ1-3,ASSRGTGFSGNTIY
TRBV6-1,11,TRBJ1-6,ASSEAGDWSLH
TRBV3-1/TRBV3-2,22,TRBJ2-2,ASSQLWGCTPWGLHPPNTGELF
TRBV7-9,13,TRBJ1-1,ASSSRDNFNTEAF
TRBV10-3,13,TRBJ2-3,AISETLTSTDTQY
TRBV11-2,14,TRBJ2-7,ASIPGGVRGAYEQY
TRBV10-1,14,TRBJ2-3,ASSESGRGFTDTQY
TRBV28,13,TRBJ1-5,ASSLGQLKNQPQH
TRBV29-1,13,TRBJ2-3,SVSTSGRAPDTQY
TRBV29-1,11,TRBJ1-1,SARDREGTEAF
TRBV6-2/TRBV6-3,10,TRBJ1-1,ASSRQNTEAF
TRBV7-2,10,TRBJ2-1,ASSLVVGEQF
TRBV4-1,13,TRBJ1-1,ASSQRTGPNTEAF
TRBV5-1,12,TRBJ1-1,ASSLTGGGTEAF
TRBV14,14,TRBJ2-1,ASSLLGGSGVQEQF
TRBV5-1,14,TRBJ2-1,ASKLRTVEFYNEQF
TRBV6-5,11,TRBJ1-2,ASNSRGLKDYT
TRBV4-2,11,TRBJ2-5,ASSVREQETQY
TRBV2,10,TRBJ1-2,ASSEGGARYT
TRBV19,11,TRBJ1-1,ASSTETGGEAF
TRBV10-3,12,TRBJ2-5,AIRGGLGKETQY